This note documents a single T cell receptor (beta chain) sequence. Its matching antigen is unknown. The missing conserved phenylalanine or tryptophan at the end of this CDR3 makes a read error likely. The limits of the CDR3 on the DNA are not certain, so only TCRdb's listed CDR3 is given. This entry comes from a study of breast tumors, draining lymph nodes, adjacent tissues. In TCRdb, the multiplex PCR reads were re-called with MiXCR into one record per CDR3 protein. The table shows about 230,000 distinct CDR3 sequences, with 32% occurring only once. Axillary draining lymph nodes of breast cancer patients supplied the node samples. General observations from the study: Tumors had less TCR diversity than lymph nodes, more than nontumor tissue. Data fit most tumor T cells coming from lymph node, expanding in tumor. Luminal-like breast cancer showed significantly higher tumor–nontumor repertoire similarity than basal-like.

From its first to its last residue, the CDR3 has 8 amino acids. Germline V gene sequence: CDR1 MDHEN, CDR2 SYDVKM. The source material was axillary lymph node tissue. This chain connects TRBV28 to TRBJ1-4. The clonotype originates from a female donor with breast cancer. Some clones in this sample may be carry-over from other donors' samples. The CDR3 here is CASSSFAG.